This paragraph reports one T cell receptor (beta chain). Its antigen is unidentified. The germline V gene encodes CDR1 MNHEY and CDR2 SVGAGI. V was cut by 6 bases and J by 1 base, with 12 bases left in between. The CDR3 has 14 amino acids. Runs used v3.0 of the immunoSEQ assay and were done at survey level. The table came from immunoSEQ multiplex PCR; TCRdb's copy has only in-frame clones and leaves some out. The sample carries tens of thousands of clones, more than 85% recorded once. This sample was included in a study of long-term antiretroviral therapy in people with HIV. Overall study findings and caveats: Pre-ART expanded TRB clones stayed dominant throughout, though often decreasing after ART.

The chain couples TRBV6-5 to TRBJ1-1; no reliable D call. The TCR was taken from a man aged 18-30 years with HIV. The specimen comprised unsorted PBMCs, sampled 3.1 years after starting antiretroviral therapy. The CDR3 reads CASSDTDANTEAFF. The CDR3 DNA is TGTGCCAGCAGCGACACGGACGCGAACACTGAAGCTTTCTTT.